Included here is one T cell receptor (beta chain) sequence, with context. This entry comes from a study of cytomegalovirus exposure and HLA in healthy donors. PCR involved 60 Vbeta and 13 Jbeta primers. Here immunoSEQ multiplex PCR was the method, and the copy in TCRdb shows in-frame clones only, minus some. The sample has 65,000 to 90,000 clones, 78% seen once. Sequenced material: PBMCs. This clonotype was obtained from a woman between 40 and 55 years old in good health and CMV-seropositive.

CDR3 in DNA: TGTGCCAGCAGCGCCCTGACAGGGAAGAACACTGAAGCTTTCTTT. It specifies CASSALTGKNTEAFF. The chain couples TRBV9 to TRBJ1-1; 7 bases agree with TRBD1. The germline V gene has CDR1 SGDLS and CDR2 YYNGEE. CDR3 length: 15 residues. After removal of 3 bases from V and 1 base from J, the junction contained 6 bases not matched to a gene.